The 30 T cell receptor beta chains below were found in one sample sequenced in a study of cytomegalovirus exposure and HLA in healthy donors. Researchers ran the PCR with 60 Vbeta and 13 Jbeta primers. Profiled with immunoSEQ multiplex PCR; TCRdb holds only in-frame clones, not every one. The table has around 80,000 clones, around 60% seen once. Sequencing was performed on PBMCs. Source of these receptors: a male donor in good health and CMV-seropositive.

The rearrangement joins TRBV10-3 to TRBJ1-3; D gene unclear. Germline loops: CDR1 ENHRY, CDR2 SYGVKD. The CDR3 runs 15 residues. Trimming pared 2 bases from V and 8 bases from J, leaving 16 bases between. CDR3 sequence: CAISEENRSSYTIYF. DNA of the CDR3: TGTGCCATCAGTGAGGAGAATCGGTCATCTTACACCATATATTTT.

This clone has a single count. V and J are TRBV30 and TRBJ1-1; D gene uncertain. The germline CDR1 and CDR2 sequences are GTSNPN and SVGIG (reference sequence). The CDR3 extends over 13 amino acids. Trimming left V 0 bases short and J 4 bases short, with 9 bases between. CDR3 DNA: TGTGCCTGGAGTGTACTGAGTGGCACTGAAGCTTTCTTT. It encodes CAWSVLSGTEAFF.

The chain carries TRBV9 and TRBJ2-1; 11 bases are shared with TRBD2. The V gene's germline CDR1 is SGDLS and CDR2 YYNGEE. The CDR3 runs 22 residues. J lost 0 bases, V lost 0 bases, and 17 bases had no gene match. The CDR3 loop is CASSVDRGGYSGRAPSYNEQFF. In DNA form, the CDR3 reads TGTGCCAGCAGCGTAGACAGGGGGGGTTATAGCGGGAGGGCCCCCTCCTACAATGAGCAGTTCTTC.

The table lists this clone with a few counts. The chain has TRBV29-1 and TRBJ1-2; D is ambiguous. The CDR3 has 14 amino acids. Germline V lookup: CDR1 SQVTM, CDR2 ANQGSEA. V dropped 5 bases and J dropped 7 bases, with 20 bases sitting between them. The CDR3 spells CSVTPPGRPSGYTF. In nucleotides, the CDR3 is TGCAGCGTTACCCCACCGGGGAGACCGAGTGGCTACACCTTC.

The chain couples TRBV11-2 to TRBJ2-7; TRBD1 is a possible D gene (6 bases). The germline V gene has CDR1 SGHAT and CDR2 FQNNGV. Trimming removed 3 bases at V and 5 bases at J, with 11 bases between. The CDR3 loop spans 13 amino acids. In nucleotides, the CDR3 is TGTGCCAGCAGCTTTAACAGGGTCAACGAGCAGTACTTC. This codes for CASSFNRVNEQYF.

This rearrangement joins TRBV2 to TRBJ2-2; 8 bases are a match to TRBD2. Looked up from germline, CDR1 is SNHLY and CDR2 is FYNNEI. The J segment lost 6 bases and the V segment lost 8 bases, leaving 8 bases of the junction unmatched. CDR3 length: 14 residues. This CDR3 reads CASGLAPLAGELFF. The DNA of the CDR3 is TGTGCCAGCGGACTAGCCCCGTTGGCCGGGGAGCTGTTTTTT.

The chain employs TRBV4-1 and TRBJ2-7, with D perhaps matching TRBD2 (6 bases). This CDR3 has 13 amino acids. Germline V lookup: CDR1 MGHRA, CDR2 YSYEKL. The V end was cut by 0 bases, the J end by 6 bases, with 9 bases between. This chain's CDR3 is CASSQDGGGEQYF. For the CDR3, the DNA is TGCGCCAGCAGCCAAGATGGGGGAGGCGAGCAGTACTTC.

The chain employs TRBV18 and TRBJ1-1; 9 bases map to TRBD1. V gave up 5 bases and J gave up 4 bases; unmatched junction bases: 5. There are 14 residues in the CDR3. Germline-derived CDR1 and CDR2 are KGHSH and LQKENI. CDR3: CASSATGGSTEAFF. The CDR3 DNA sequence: TGTGCCAGCTCAGCGACAGGGGGGAGCACTGAAGCTTTCTTT.

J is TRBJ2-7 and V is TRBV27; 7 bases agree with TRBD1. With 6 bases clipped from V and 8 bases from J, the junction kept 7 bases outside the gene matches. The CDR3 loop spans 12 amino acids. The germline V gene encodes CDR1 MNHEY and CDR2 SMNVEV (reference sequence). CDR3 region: CASSQTDRKQYF. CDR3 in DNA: TGTGCCAGCAGCCAGACGGACAGGAAGCAGTACTTC.

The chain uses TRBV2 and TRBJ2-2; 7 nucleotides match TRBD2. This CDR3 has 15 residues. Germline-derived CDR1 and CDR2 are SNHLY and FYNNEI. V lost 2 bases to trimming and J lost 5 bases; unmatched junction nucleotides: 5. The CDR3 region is CASSEIAGRTGELFF. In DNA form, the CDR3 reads TGTGCCAGCAGTGAAATAGCGGGCCGGACCGGGGAGCTGTTTTTT.

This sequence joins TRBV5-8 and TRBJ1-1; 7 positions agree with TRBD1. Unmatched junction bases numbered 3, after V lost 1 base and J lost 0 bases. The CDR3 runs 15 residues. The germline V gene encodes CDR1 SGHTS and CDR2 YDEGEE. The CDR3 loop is CASSLRGQMNTEAFF. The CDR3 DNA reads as TGTGCCAGCAGCTTGAGGGGACAGATGAACACTGAAGCTTTCTTT.

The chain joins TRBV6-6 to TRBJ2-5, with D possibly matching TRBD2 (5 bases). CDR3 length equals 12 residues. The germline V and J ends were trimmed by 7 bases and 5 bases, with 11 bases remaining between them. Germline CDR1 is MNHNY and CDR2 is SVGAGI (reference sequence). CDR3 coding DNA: TGTGCCAGCACTGAGGGCTCGGAGACCCAGTACTTC. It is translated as CASTEGSETQYF.

CDR3 in amino acids: CASSETSGGKTQYF. CDR3 sequence (DNA): TGTGCCAGCAGTGAAACTAGCGGGGGGAAGACCCAGTACTTC. V is TRBV6-5 and J is TRBJ2-5; 12 bases fit TRBD2. The V and J ends lost 5 bases and 6 bases, in that order; junction bases with no gene match: 4. Germline loops: CDR1 MNHEY, CDR2 SVGAGI. CDR3 length: 14 amino acids.

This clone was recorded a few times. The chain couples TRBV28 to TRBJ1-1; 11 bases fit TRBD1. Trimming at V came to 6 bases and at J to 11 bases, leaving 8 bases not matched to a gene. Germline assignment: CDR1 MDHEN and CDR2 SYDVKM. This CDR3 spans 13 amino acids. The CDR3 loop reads CASSFRTGGSAFF. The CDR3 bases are TGTGCCAGCAGCTTCAGGACAGGGGGCTCGGCTTTCTTT.

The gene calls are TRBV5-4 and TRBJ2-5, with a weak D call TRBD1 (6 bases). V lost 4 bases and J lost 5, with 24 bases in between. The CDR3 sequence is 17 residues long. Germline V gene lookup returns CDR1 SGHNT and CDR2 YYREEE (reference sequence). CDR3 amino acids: CASSPARGHLPGETQYF. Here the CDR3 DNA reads TGTGCCAGCAGCCCCGCCCGGGGACACCTCCCCGGGGAGACCCAGTACTTC.

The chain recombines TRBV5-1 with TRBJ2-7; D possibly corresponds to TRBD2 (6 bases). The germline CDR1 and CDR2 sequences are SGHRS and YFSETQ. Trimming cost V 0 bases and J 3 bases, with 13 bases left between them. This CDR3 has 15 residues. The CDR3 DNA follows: TGCGCCAGCAGCTTGGCCGACGGGAGCAACTACGAGCAGTACTTC. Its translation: CASSLADGSNYEQYF.

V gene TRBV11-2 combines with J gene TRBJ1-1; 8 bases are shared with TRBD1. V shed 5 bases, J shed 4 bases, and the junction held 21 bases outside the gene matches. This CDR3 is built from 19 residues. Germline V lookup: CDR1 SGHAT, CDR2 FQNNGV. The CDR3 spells CASSPRRQGTLMPPTEAFF. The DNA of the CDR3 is TGTGCCAGCAGCCCCCGTCGACAGGGGACCTTAATGCCTCCCACTGAAGCTTTCTTT.

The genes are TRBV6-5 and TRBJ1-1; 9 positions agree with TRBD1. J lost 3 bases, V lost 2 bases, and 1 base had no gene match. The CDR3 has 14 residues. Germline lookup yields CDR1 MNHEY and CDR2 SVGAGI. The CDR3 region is CASSYNRGHTEAFF. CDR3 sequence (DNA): TGTGCCAGCAGTTACAACAGGGGGCACACTGAAGCTTTCTTT.

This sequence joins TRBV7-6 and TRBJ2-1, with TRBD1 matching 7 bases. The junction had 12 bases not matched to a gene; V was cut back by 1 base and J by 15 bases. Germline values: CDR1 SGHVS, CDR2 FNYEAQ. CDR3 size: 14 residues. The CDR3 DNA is TGTGCCAGCAGCTTAGGCCCATACGGACAGGCGTCGTTCTTC. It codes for CASSLGPYGQASFF.

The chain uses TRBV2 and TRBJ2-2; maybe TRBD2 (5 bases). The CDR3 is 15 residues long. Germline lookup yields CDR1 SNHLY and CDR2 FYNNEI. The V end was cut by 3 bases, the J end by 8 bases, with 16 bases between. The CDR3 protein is CASSETVPGTGELFF. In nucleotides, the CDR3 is TGTGCCAGCAGTGAGACGGTCCCGGGAACTGGGGAGCTGTTTTTT.

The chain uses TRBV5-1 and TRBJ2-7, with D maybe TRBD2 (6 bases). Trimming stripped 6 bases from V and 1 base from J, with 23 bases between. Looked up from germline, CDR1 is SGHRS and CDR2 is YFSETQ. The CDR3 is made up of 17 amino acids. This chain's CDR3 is CASTNPAAGLLSYEQYF. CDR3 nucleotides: TGCGCCAGCACCAACCCTGCTGCGGGACTCCTATCCTACGAGCAGTACTTC.

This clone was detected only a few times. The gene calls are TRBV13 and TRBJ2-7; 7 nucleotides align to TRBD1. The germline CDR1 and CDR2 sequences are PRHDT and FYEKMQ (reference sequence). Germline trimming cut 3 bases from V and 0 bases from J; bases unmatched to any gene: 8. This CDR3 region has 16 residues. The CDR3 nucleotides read TGTGCCAGCAGCTTCACCCAGGGGGTCGGCTCCTACGAGCAGTACTTC. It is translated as CASSFTQGVGSYEQYF.

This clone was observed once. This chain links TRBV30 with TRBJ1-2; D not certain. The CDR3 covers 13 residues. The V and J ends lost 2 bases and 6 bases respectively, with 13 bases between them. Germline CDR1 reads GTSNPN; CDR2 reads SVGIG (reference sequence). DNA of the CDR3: TGTGCCTGGAGTCCCCTCTACAGTGATGGCTACACCTTC. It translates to CAWSPLYSDGYTF. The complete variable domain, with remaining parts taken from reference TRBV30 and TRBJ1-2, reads SQTIHQWPATLVQPVGSPLSLECTVEGTSNPNLYWYRQAAGRGLQLLFYSVGIGQISSEVPQNLSASRPQDRQFILSSKKLLLSDSGFYLCAWSPLYSDGYTFGSGTRLTVV.

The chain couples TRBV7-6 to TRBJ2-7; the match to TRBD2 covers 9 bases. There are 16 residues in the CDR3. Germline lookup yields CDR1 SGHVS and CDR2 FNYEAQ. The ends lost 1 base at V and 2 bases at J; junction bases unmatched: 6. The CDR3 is CASSLVPSGAAYEQYF. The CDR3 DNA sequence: TGTGCCAGCAGCTTAGTGCCTAGCGGGGCCGCCTACGAGCAGTACTTC.

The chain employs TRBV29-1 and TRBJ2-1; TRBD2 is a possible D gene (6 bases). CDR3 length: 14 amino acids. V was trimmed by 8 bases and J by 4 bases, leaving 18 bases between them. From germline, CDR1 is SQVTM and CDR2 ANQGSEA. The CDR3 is CSINGPGRYNEQFF. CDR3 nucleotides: TGCAGCATTAACGGACCCGGGAGATACAATGAGCAGTTCTTC.

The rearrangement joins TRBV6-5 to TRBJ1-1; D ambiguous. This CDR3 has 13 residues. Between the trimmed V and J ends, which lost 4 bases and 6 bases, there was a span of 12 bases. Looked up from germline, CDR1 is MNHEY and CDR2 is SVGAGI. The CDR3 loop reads CASSSQFMAEAFF. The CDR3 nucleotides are TGTGCCAGCAGTTCCCAGTTCATGGCTGAAGCTTTCTTT.

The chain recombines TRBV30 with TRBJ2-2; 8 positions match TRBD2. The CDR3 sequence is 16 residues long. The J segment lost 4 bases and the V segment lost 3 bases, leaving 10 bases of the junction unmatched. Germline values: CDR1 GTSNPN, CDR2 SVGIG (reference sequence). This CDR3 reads CAWRVIAGRSTGELFF. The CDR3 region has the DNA TGTGCCTGGAGAGTTATAGCGGGGCGGAGCACCGGGGAGCTGTTTTTT.

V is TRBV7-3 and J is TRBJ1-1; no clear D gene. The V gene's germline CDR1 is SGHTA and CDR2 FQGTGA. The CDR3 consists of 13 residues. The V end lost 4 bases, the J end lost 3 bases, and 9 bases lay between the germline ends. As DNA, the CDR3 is TGTGCCAGCAGCTCCGCCCCGGACACTGAAGCTTTCTTT. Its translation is CASSSAPDTEAFF.

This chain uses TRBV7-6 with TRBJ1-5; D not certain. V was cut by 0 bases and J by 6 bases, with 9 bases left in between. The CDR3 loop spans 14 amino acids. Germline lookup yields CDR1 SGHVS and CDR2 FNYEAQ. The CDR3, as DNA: TGTGCCAGCAGCTTAGCACCTGGCGGTCAGCCCCAGCATTTT. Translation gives CASSLAPGGQPQHF.

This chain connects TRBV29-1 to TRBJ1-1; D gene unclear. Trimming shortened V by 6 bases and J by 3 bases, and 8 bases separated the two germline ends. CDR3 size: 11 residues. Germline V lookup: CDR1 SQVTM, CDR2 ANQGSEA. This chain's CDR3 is CSVDMDTEAFF. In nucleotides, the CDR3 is TGCAGCGTAGACATGGACACTGAAGCTTTCTTT.